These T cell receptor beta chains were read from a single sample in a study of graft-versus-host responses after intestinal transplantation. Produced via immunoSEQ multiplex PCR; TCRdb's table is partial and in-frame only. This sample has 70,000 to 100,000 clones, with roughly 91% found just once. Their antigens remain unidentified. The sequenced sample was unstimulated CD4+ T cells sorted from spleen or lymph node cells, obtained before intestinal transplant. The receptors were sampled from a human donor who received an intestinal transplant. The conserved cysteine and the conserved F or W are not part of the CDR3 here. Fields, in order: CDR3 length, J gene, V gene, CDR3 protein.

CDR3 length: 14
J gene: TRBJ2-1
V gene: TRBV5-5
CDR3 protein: ASSLFQTGIDNEQF

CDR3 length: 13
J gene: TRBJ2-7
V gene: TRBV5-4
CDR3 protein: ASSLLRGQNYEQY

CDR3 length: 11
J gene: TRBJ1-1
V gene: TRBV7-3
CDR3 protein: ASSLSPTAEAF

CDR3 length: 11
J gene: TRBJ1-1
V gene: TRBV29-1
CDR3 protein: SVGGRMNTEAF

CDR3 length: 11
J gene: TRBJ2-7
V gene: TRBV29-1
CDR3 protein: SVWDSLSYEQY

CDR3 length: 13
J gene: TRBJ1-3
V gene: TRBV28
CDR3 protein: ASSLAGAAGNTIY

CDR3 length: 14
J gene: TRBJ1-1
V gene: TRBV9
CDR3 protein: ASSVDSSGLNTEAF

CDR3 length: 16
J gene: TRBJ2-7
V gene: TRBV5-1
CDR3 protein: ASSLGGTRRDSSYEQY

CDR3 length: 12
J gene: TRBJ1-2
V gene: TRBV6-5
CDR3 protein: ASSRGTGRNGYT

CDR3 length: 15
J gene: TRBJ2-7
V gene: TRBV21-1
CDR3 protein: ASSNVGSTRRTYEQY

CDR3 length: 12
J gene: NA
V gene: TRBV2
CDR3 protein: AAAARDRAYEQY

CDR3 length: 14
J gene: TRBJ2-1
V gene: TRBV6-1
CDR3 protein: ASSARTSGSHNEQF

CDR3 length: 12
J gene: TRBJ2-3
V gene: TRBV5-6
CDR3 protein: ASSLVTSGLTQY

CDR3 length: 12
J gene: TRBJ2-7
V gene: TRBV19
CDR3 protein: ASSKGLAADEQY

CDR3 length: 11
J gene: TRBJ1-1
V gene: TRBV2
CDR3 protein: ASSVGQTNEAF

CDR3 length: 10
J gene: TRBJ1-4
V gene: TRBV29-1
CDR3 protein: SAGLGNEKLF

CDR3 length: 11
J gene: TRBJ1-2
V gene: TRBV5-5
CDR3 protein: ASSLGDSYGYT

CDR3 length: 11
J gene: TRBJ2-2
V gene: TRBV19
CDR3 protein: ASRQGRSGELF

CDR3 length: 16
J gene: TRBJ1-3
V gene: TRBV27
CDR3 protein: ASSLPGQGARSGNTIY

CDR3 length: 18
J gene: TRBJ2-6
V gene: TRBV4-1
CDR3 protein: ASSQSDGQGRSSGANVLT

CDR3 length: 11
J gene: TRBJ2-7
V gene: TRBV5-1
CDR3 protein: ASSLDRSYEQY

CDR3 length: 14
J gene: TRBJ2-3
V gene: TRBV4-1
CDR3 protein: ASSQDEGATTDTQY

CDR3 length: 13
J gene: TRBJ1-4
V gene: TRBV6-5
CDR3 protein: ASSPSRSSYEKLF

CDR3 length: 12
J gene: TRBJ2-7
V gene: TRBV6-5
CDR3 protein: ASSIGAGGRQQY

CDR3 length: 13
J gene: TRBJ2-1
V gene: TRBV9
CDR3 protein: ASSVQGRGDNEQF

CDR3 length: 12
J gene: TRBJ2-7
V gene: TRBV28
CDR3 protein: ASSSGGGRYEQY